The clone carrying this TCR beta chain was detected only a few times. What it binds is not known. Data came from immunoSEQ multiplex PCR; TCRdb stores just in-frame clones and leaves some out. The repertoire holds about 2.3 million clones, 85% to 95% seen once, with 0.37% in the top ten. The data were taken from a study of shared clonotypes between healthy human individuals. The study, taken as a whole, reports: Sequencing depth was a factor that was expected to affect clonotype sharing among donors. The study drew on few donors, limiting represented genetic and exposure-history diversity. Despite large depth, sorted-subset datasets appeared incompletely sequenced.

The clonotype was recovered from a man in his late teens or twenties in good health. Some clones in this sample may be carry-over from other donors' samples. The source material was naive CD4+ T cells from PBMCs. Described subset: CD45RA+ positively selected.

The CDR3 spells CASSPGQGHLTF. Here the CDR3 DNA reads TGTGCCAGCAGCCCAGGACAGGGCCATCTCACCTTC. V usage is TRBV7-2 and J usage is TRBJ1-2, with 8 bases fitting TRBD1. The CDR3 contains 12 residues. Losses at the gene ends were 5 bases for V and 13 bases for J; bases not matched to a gene: 9. Looked up from germline, CDR1 is SGHTA and CDR2 is FQGNSA. The variable domain in full, completed from reference TRBV7-2 and TRBJ1-2, reads GAGVSQSPSNKVTEKGKDVELRCDPISGHTALYWYRQSLGQGLEFLIYFQGNSAPDKSGLPSDRFSAERTGGSVSTLTIQRTQQEDSAVYLCASSPGQGHLTFGSGTRLTVV.